The 8 T cell receptor beta chains below all came from one sample that was sequenced in a study of CD8+ T cells in alopecia areata. Following extraction, RNA underwent reverse transcription to cDNA, which served as the sequencing template. Assay used: immunoSEQ multiplex PCR; TCRdb lists only in-frame clones, some missing. The data contain 100,000 to 150,000 clones, around two fifths of them seen just once; the ten biggest clones take up roughly 3.3%. Sequenced sample: CD4+ T cells sorted from blood. The receptors stem from a human donor with alopecia areata.

This rearrangement joins TRBV29-1 to TRBJ1-3, with D possibly being TRBD1 (6 bases). Germline CDR1 SQVTM, CDR2 ANQGSEA. The CDR3 covers 13 residues. Trimming stripped 6 bases from V and 2 bases from J, with 11 bases between. The CDR3 spells CSVAPGAGNTIYF. In nucleotides, the CDR3 is TGCAGCGTAGCCCCAGGGGCTGGAAACACCATATATTTT.

This rearrangement joins TRBV9 to TRBJ2-3; no firm D call. Germline values: CDR1 SGDLS, CDR2 YYNGEE. This CDR3 is built from 15 residues. The V end lost 1 base, the J end lost 2 bases, and 11 bases lay between the germline ends. This CDR3 is CASSVYSYPTDTQYF. DNA for the CDR3: TGTGCCAGCAGCGTATACTCCTACCCCACAGATACGCAGTATTTT.

This clone was seen only a few times. The CDR3: CSVAWMGQPIYGYTF. DNA for the CDR3: TGCAGCGTTGCGTGGATGGGACAGCCTATCTATGGCTACACCTTC. The chain uses TRBV29-1 and TRBJ1-2; 7 nucleotides align to TRBD1. The germline CDR1 and CDR2 sequences are SQVTM and ANQGSEA. V shed 4 bases, J shed 4 bases, and the junction held 12 bases outside the gene matches. The CDR3 is 15 amino acids.

The chain couples TRBV29-1 to TRBJ2-7; D unclear. V was pared by 6 bases and J by 0 bases, with 9 bases between. This CDR3 comprises 12 residues. Germline assignment: CDR1 SQVTM and CDR2 ANQGSEA. CDR3 residues: CSVLQNSYEQYF. The CDR3 DNA reads as TGCAGCGTACTACAGAACTCCTACGAGCAGTACTTC.

V is TRBV29-1 and J is TRBJ2-3; D perhaps matches TRBD2 (5 bases). The length of the CDR3 is 12 residues. The germline gives CDR1 SQVTM, CDR2 ANQGSEA. Trimming stripped 4 bases from V and 1 base from J, with 6 bases between. The chain's CDR3 is CSVVSGTDTQYF. DNA of the CDR3: TGCAGCGTTGTTAGCGGCACAGATACGCAGTATTTT.

The chain recombines TRBV15 with TRBJ2-2, with D unresolved. This CDR3 is 15 amino acids long. The V and J ends lost 0 bases and 1 base respectively, with 6 bases between them. Germline CDR1 is LNHNV and CDR2 is YYDKDF (reference sequence). The chain's CDR3 is CATSRDRGNTGELFF. The CDR3 region has the DNA TGTGCCACCAGCAGAGATCGAGGGAACACCGGGGAGCTGTTTTTT.

This chain uses TRBV27 with TRBJ2-2; TRBD2 might be the D (5 bases). CDR3 size: 17 residues. Germline lookup yields CDR1 MNHEY and CDR2 SMNVEV (reference sequence). Trimming left V 6 bases short and J 3 bases short, with 20 bases between. CDR3 DNA sequence: TGTGCCAGCAGAAAGCGGACGGCCGCCGAGGACACCGGGGAGCTGTTTTTT. Translated, it gives CASRKRTAAEDTGELFF.

CDR3 DNA sequence: TGTGCCAGCAGCTCTGTTTCGGCCCAAGAGACCCAGTACTTC. It specifies CASSSVSAQETQYF. This chain uses TRBV7-2 with TRBJ2-5; no definite D call. The CDR3 has 14 residues. With 4 bases removed from V and 1 base from J, the gap between germline ends came to 10 bases. Germline V gene sequence: CDR1 SGHTA, CDR2 FQGNSA.